This is a list of T cell receptor beta chains from one sample in a study of CD8 T cells in ankylosing spondylitis. TCRdb passed the 5' RACE reads through MiXCR, listing each CDR3 protein once. Among about 320,000 distinct CDR3 sequences listed, roughly 12% were seen once. Sequencing was done on a sample of blood, either unsorted or a sorted T cell fraction (not recorded which). The receptors derive from a female donor with ankylosing spondylitis or in good health (not recorded which). Each CDR3 is given without its conserved first and last residue. The order of the fields is V gene, J gene, D gene, CDR3 protein. The D gene is left open where the match is weak.

TRBV14	TRBJ2-3	TRBD2	ASSQAGLAGGSTDTQY
TRBV20-1	TRBJ2-3	TRBD2	SAGHFGLANSDTQY
TRBV5-1	TRBJ1-3	.	ASSSDGTSGNTIY
TRBV5-1	TRBJ2-3	.	ASSHAGTAGADTQY
TRBV6-5	TRBJ1-6	.	ASSYVGAYNSPLH
TRBV18	TRBJ1-1	TRBD1	ASSPRTGGDLNTEAF
TRBV5-1	TRBJ1-3	TRBD1	ASRTGQGYSGNTIY
TRBV6-2/TRBV6-3	TRBJ1-5	.	ASVGGNQPQH
TRBV9	TRBJ2-1	TRBD2	ASRGSGSSYNEQF
TRBV5-6	TRBJ2-3	.	ASSLRVISTDTQY
TRBV20-1	TRBJ1-4	.	SAIGGNGLF
TRBV29-1	TRBJ2-3	.	SVGAGLTDTQY
TRBV20-1	TRBJ1-4	.	SARTGLYEKLF
TRBV7-9	TRBJ2-2	.	ASSSRGWTGELF
TRBV5-1	TRBJ2-4	TRBD2	ASSLTLAGARNIQY
TRBV5-1	TRBJ1-1	TRBD1	ASSFQGANTEAF
TRBV25-1	TRBJ2-7	.	ASSPTGRTSYYEQY
TRBV4-3	TRBJ2-2	.	ASSRGAGLTGELF
TRBV5-1	TRBJ2-1	.	ASSLGLLLGSSYNEQF
TRBV5-5	TRBJ2-7	.	ASSYAGTVAFPYEQY
TRBV7-2	TRBJ2-3	.	ASSQTRARGDTQY
TRBV28	TRBJ2-5	.	ASSLSGLFQETQY
TRBV6-1	TRBJ1-3	.	ASSDVRDGGSSGNTIY
TRBV5-4	TRBJ1-2	TRBD1	ASSYEGQGAGGT
TRBV6-5	TRBJ2-7	.	ASSYSSPRDPRLYEQY
TRBV12-3/TRBV12-4	TRBJ1-4	.	ASSWGSGGEKLF
TRBV12-3/TRBV12-4	TRBJ2-1	TRBD2	ASSHSRLAGGHF
TRBV7-9	TRBJ2-4	TRBD1	ASSRQTGKAKNIQY
TRBV5-5	TRBJ2-1	TRBD1	ASSAGTAFYNEQF
TRBV12-3/TRBV12-4	TRBJ2-2	.	ASSLRHLEELF
TRBV5-1	TRBJ2-7	.	ASSFAGVSYEQY
TRBV27	TRBJ2-5	TRBD1	ASSLGQGTRETQY
TRBV12-3/TRBV12-4	TRBJ2-7	TRBD1	ASSLPPGQGFYEQY
TRBV27	TRBJ1-2	.	ASRQGHYGYT
TRBV15	TRBJ1-4	.	ATSRPGGNNEKLF
TRBV5-6	TRBJ1-6	.	ASSLRGTSYNSPLH
TRBV11-2	TRBJ2-3	.	ASSLIAGRGTDTQY
TRBV5-1	TRBJ1-6	TRBD1	ASSLDPGTGNSPLH
TRBV3-1	TRBJ2-5	TRBD2	ASSRLASGGLGETQY
TRBV12-3/TRBV12-4	TRBJ2-1	.	ASSSPPVEGNEQF
TRBV5-1	TRBJ2-3	TRBD2	ASIAGNTDTQY
TRBV28	TRBJ2-7	TRBD1	ASSPSETGIYEQY
TRBV15	TRBJ1-5	.	ATSRGSNQPQH
TRBV5-6	TRBJ1-5	TRBD1	ASSETGTGGVGQPQH
TRBV3-1	TRBJ2-5	.	ASSHHYMRGNQETQY
TRBV12-3/TRBV12-4	TRBJ1-3	.	ASTIGVADTIY
TRBV20-1	TRBJ2-2	TRBD2	SAAAGALTGELF
TRBV5-1	TRBJ2-1	TRBD2	ASSLDSGANYEQF